This record concerns one T cell receptor beta chain sequence. What antigen it recognizes has not been identified. Per-base qualities were not stored, and no clone one base away is much larger. This sample was taken from a study of shared clonotypes between healthy human individuals (dated by TCRdb to about 2020). In terms of the full investigation: A couple of women and a few men aged 18 to 49 years were included in the cohort. Blood TCR repertoires of about five healthy adults were deeply sequenced to estimate repertoire size and the extent of clonotype sharing between individuals. Per donor, leukapheresis produced somewhere between about 0.9 and 9.5 billion PBMCs. Different laboratories and diverse techniques were used to prepare libraries and sequence TCR repertoires, to increase sequencing depth and limit assay-specific biases. For each donor, CD4 naive and CD4 memory were each given three plates, CD8 naive was given two plates, and CD8 memory was given one plate. Beyond this particular receptor, the publication reports: Sampling was restricted to blood, and TCR repertoires in tissue are likely to differ from TCR repertoires in blood. Because the study included only a small number of donors, the genetic and exposure-history diversity represented was limited. Compared with non-shared clonotypes, the clonotypes found in all four sorted-subset donors had higher generation probabilities. Larger estimated clonotype richness was generally found for naive subsets than for memory subsets. Across four donors, approximately 5% of naive CD4, more than 3% of naive CD8, 2.3% of memory CD4, and approximately 0.4% of memory CD8 clonotypes were shared. Pairwise subsampling led to the expectation that sequencing depth would affect the degree of clonotype sharing among donors. Rarefaction of sorted-subset datasets indicated incomplete sequencing despite the large sequencing depth.

Using the deep immunoSEQ assay, multiplex PCR amplified TCR CDR3 regions from genomic DNA. Genomic DNA extracted from each cell subset was distributed evenly over all wells of several immunoSEQ 96-well plates, and each plate served as one replicate. For sorted subsets, each replicate PCR was loaded with about 0.2 ug genomic DNA, equivalent to about 30,000 T cell genomes. Purified libraries were quantified with a Qubit 3.0 fluorometer, sized on a Bioanalyzer 2100, and re-quantified with the KAPA Library Quantification kit. Each immunoSEQ 96-well plate was sequenced on its own single-read 150-cycle Illumina NextSeq 550 flow cell. The original pipeline was this. Because the immunoSEQ output included only junctional sequences and no quality scores, the filtering could not be the same as the filtering used for full-length reads. Sequences were annotated with PyIR, a Python wrapper for IgBLAST v1.9, and V/J genes and CDR3 were assigned using IMGT germline references. Reads with weak V/J assignments (E-value above 1e-6), missing CDR3, stop codons, out-of-frame junctions, or ambiguous translated residues were removed. V3J clonotypes were defined by identical inferred V gene, J gene, and CDR3 amino acid sequence. To compute the percentage overlap between repertoires, the number of shared unique clonotypes was divided by the size of the smaller repertoire. Richness of each repertoire was evaluated using RTK rarefaction, the Chao1 estimator, and Recon v2.1 estimates of unobserved clonotypes. For all TCRbeta clonotypes obtained by the gDNA method from a few donors, generation probabilities were computed with OLGA. TCRdb's version of the immuneACCESS table is confined to in-frame rearrangements and falls short of the full clone set. An unresolved V gene accounts for under half of the shortfall where checked; the remainder is of unknown origin. V and J calls and clone size are copied from that table; D and trimming were computed from the DNA. The sample includes roughly 2.1 million clones, with roughly 91% observed a single time. Roughly 1.7% of the sample lies in the top ten.

CD8 naive samples consisted of CD45RO-negative cells that were positively selected for CCR7, yielding a CD45RA+CCR7+ population without TemRA cells. Healthy HIV-negative adults with no recently reported acute infections or vaccinations were included as donors. All donors were Caucasian adults living in Nashville, Tennessee, USA. After blood collection by leukapheresis, PBMCs were isolated using Ficoll-Histopaque density gradient centrifugation and then cryopreserved in the vapor phase of liquid nitrogen. Purity and quantity of every magnetically sorted T cell population were checked by analytical flow cytometry. Genomic DNA was isolated from each sorted fraction and quantified by UV absorbance on a Nanodrop 2000c. In the germline V gene, CDR1 corresponds to MNHEY and CDR2 to SVGAGI. The junction carries 11 bases between V and J, which are trimmed by 5 bases and 7 bases respectively. CDR3 length: 12 amino acids, cysteine to phenylalanine. Only the CDR3 region is kept as DNA, spanning 36 bases read in frame from base 1.

The rearrangement joined TRBV6-5 to TRBJ1-1; TRBD1 could be the D gene, as 6 bases match. The receptor's source is a man aged 18 to 30 in good health. Some clones in this sample may be carry-over from other donors' samples. Sequenced input: naive CD8+ T cells from PBMCs. The meaning of the sample's cell subset or site label: CD45RA+CCR7+. The DNA sequence reads TGTGCCAGCAGTCCAACAGGGCTTGAAGCTTTCTTT. The resulting protein is CASSPTGLEAFF.